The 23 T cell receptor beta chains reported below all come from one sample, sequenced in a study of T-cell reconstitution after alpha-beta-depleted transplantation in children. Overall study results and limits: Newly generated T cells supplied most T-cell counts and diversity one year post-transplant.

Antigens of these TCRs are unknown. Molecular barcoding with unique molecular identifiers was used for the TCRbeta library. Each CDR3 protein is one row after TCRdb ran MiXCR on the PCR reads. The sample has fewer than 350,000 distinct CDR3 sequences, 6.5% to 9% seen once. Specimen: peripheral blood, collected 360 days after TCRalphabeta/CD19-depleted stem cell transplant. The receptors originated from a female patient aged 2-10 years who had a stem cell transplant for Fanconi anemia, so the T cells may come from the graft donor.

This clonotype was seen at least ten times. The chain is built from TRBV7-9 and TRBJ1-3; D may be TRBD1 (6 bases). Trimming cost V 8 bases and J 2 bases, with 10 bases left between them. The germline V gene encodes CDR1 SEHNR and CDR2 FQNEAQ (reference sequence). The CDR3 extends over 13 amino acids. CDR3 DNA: TGTGCCAGCGTTCACAGGGCTGGAAACACCATATATTTT. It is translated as CASVHRAGNTIYF. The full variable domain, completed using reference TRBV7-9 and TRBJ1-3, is DTGVSQNPRHKITKRGQNVTFRCDPISEHNRLYWYRQTLGQGPEFLTYFQNEAQLEKSRLLSDRFSAERPKGSFSTLEIQRTEQGDSAMYLCASVHRAGNTIYFGEGSWLTVV.

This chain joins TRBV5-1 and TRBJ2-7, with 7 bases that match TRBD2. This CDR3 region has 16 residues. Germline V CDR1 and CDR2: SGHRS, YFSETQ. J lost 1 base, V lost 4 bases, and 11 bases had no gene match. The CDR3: CASSLTNSGGSYEQYF. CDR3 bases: TGCGCCAGCAGCCTGACGAACTCGGGGGGATCCTACGAGCAGTACTTC. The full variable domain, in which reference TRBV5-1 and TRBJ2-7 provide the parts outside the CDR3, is KAGVTQTPRYLIKTRGQQVTLSCSPISGHRSVSWYQQTPGQGLQFLFEYFSETQRNKGNFPGRFSGRQFSNSRSEMNVSTLELGDSALYLCASSLTNSGGSYEQYFGPGTRLTVT.

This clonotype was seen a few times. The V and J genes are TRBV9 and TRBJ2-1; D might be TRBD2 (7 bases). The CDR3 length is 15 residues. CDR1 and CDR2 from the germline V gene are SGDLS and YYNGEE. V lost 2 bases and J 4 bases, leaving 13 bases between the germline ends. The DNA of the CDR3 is TGTGCCAGCAGCGTTCGTGCGGGGGCATACAATGAGCAGTTCTTC. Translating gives CASSVRAGAYNEQFF.

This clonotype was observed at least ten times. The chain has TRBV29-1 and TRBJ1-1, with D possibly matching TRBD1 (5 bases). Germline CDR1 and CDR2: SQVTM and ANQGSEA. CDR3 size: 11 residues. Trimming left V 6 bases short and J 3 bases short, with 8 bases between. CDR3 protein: CSVGTDTEAFF. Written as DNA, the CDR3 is TGCAGCGTAGGGACCGACACTGAAGCTTTCTTT.

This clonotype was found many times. The CDR3 protein is CASSPTGTIGSGEQYV. The CDR3 nucleotides read TGTGCCAGCAGCCCTACCGGGACAATCGGGTCCGGCGAGCAGTACGTC. The rearrangement links TRBV28 to TRBJ2-7; D perhaps matches TRBD1 (6 bases). The CDR3 totals 16 residues. Germline lookup yields CDR1 MDHEN and CDR2 SYDVKM. Trimming took 6 bases from V and 6 from J, leaving 24 bases between them.

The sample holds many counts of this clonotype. The CDR3 is CSAREVPPATNEKLFF. The CDR3 DNA follows: TGCAGTGCTAGAGAGGTTCCCCCCGCAACTAATGAAAAACTGTTTTTT. V and J are TRBV20-1 and TRBJ1-4; D is unresolved. This CDR3 region has 16 residues. V shed 0 bases and J shed 0 bases, with 11 bases lying between them. Germline CDR1 and CDR2: DFQATT and SNEGSKA (reference sequence).

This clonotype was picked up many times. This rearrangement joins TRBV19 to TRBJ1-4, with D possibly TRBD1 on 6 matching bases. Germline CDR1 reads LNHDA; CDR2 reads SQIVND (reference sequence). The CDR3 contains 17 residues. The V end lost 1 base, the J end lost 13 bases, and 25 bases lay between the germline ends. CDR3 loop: CASSIGAHRVQRWRLFF. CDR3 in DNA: TGTGCCAGTAGTATAGGGGCCCACAGGGTGCAACGTTGGAGACTGTTTTTT.

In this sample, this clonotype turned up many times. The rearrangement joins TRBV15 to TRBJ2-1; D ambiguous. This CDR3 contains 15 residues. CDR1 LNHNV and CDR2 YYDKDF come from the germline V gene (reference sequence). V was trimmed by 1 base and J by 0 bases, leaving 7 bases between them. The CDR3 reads CATSRGTLSYNEQFF. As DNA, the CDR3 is TGTGCCACCAGCAGAGGGACCCTCTCCTACAATGAGCAGTTCTTC. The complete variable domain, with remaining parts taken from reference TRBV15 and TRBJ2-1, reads DAMVIQNPRYQVTQFGKPVTLSCSQTLNHNVMYWYQQKSSQAPKLLFHYYDKDFNNEADTPDNFQSRRPNTSFCFLDIRSPGLGDTAMYLCATSRGTLSYNEQFFGPGTRLTVL.

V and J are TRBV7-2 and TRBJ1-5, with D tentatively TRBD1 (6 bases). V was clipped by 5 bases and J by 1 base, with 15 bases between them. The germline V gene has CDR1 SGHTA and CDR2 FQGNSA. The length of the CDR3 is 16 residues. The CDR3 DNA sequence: TGTGCCAGCAGCGGTGTAGGGGGGAGGAGCAATCAGCCCCAGCATTTT. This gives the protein CASSGVGGRSNQPQHF.

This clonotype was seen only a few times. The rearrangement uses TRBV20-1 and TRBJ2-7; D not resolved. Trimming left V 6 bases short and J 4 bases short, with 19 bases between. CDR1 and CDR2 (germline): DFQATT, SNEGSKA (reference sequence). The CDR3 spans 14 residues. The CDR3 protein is CSASFPGTLYEQYF. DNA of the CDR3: TGCAGTGCCAGCTTCCCGGGTACGTTATACGAGCAGTACTTC.

DNA of the CDR3: TGTGCCAGCAGCTCGTCCTACTGGACAGACCAAGAGACCCAGTACTTC. Amino acids: CASSSSYWTDQETQYF. This chain connects TRBV7-3 to TRBJ2-5; perhaps TRBD1 as D (6 bases). Germline lookup yields CDR1 SGHTA and CDR2 FQGTGA. The V and J ends lost 4 bases and 0 bases respectively, with 15 bases between them. The CDR3 is 16 amino acids.

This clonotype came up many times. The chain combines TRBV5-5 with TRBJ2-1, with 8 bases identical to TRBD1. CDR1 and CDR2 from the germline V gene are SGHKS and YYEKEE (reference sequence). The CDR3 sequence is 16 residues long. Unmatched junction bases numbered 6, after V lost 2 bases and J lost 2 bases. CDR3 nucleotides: TGTGCCAGCAGCTTACAACAGGGGGAAGCCTACAATGAGCAGTTCTTC. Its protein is CASSLQQGEAYNEQFF. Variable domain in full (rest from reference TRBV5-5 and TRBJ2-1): DAGVTQSPTHLIKTRGQQVTLRCSPISGHKSVSWYQQVLGQGPQFIFQYYEKEERGRGNFPDRFSARQFPNYSSELNVNALLLGDSALYLCASSLQQGEAYNEQFFGPGTRLTVL.

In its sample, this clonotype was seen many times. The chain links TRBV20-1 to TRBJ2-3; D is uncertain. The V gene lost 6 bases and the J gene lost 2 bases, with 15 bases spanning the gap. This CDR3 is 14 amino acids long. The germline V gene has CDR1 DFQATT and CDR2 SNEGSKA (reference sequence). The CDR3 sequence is CSASVSADTDTQYF. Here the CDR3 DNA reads TGCAGTGCGTCGGTGTCGGCGGACACAGATACGCAGTATTTT.

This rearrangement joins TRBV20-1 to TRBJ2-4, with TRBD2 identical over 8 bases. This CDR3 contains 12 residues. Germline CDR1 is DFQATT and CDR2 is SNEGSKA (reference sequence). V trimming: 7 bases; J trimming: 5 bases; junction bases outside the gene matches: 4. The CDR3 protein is CSGSGGQNIQYF. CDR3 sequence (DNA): TGCAGTGGAAGCGGGGGCCAAAACATTCAGTACTTC.

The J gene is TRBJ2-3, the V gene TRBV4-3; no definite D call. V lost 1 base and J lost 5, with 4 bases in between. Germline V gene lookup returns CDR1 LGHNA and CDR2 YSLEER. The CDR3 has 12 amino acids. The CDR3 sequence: CASSQGVDTQYF. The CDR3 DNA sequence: TGCGCCAGCAGCCAAGGGGTAGATACGCAGTATTTT.

CDR3 DNA: TGTGCCAGCAGCCAAGCTTCAGGGGCCAACGTCCTGACTTTC. This translates into CASSQASGANVLTF. The chain has TRBV3-1 and TRBJ2-6, with no clear D. V gave up 1 base and J gave up 4 bases, with 5 bases separating them. Per germline, CDR1 LGHDT and CDR2 YNNKEL (reference sequence). There are 14 residues in the CDR3. Looking up the rest from reference TRBV3-1 and TRBJ2-6 gives the full variable domain: DTAVSQTPKYLVTQMGNDKSIKCEQNLGHDTMYWYKQDSKKFLKIMFSYNNKELIINETVPNRFSPKSPDKAHLNLHINSLELGDSAVYFCASSQASGANVLTFGAGSRLTVL.

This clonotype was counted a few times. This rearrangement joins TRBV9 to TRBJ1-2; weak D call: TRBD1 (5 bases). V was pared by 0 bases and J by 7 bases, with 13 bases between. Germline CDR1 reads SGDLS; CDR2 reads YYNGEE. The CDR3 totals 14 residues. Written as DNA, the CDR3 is TGTGCCAGCAGCGTAGCTCTCGGGGGGTTTGGCTACACCTTC. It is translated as CASSVALGGFGYTF. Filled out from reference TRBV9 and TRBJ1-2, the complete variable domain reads DSGVTQTPKHLITATGQRVTLRCSPRSGDLSVYWYQQSLDQGLQFLIQYYNGEERAKGNILERFSAQQFPDLHSELNLSSLELGDSALYFCASSVALGGFGYTFGSGTRLTVV.

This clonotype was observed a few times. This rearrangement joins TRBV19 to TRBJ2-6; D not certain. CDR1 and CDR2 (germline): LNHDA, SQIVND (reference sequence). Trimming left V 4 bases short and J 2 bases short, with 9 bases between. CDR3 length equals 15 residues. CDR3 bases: TGTGCCAGTAGTAAGGAGAAGCCTGGGGCCAACGTCCTGACTTTC. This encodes CASSKEKPGANVLTF.

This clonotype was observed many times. CDR3 nucleotides: TGTGCCAGCAGCACCCGACGAGGACTAGCCACAGATACGCAGTATTTT. It translates to CASSTRRGLATDTQYF. The rearrangement uses TRBV7-2 and TRBJ2-3; 8 bases line up with TRBD2. CDR1 and CDR2 (germline): SGHTA, FQGNSA. V shed 5 bases, J shed 2 bases, and the junction held 9 bases outside the gene matches. This CDR3 region has 16 residues.

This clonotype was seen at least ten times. CDR3 residues: CSASPWRAGGNQPQHF. CDR3 nucleotide sequence: TGCAGTGCTAGCCCCTGGAGGGCAGGGGGCAATCAGCCCCAGCATTTT. This sequence joins TRBV20-1 and TRBJ1-5; maybe TRBD1 (6 bases). The length of the CDR3 is 16 residues. Germline V gene data show CDR1 as DFQATT and CDR2 as SNEGSKA (reference sequence). The germline V and J ends were trimmed by 3 bases and 2 bases, with 17 bases remaining between them.

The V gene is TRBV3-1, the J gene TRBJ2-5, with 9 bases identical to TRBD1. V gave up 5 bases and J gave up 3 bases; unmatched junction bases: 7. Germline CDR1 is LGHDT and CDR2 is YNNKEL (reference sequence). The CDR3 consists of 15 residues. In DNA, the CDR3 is TGTGCCAGCAGCTCCGGGACAGGGCTGGAAGAGACCCAGTACTTC. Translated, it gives CASSSGTGLEETQYF.

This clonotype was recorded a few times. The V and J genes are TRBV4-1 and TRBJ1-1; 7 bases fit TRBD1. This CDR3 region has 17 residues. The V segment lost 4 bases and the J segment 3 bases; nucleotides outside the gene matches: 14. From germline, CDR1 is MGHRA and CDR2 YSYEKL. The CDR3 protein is CASSRQGKGGFDTEAFF. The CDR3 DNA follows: TGCGCCAGCAGCCGACAGGGTAAGGGAGGTTTTGACACTGAAGCTTTCTTT.

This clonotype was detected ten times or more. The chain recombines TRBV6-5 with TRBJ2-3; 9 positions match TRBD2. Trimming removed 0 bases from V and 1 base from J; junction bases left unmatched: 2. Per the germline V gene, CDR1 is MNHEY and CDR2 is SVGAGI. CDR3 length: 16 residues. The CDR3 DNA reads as TGTGCCAGCAGTTACTCGTCTAGCGGGGGCACAGATACGCAGTATTTT. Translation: CASSYSSSGGTDTQYF.